One and the same sample provided the 27 T cell receptor beta chains below, sequenced in a study of Graves' ophthalmopathy and Graves' hyperthyroidism. Amplifying from RNA transcripts, the study obtained TCR beta CDR3 regions. The authors performed first-round RT-PCR with HTBI primers and then a second-round multiplex PCR. TCRdb used MiXCR to reprocess the multiplex PCR reads, holding one entry per CDR3 protein. Of about 16,000 distinct CDR3 sequences detected, around 46% appear once; the ten largest clones hold roughly 23%. Sequencing used peripheral blood. These receptors all come from a woman aged 40 to 50 with stable Graves' hyperthyroidism.

By share of the sample, this clonotype is medium-sized. The chain joins TRBV2 to TRBJ1-2; possible D gene TRBD1, 6 bases. This CDR3 contains 15 residues. Germline lookup yields CDR1 SNHLY and CDR2 FYNNEI. V lost 1 base to trimming and J lost 4 bases, with 13 bases between them. The CDR3 DNA sequence: TGTGCCAGCAGTGAAGGGTCACAGGGTAGCTATGGCTACACCTTC. Amino acids: CASSEGSQGSYGYTF.

This clonotype occurred many times. This rearrangement joins TRBV5-1 to TRBJ2-5; TRBD1 aligns across 8 bases. This CDR3 has 15 residues. The V gene's germline CDR1 is SGHRS and CDR2 YFSETQ. J was trimmed by 5 bases and V by 4 bases; bases with no gene match: 10. The CDR3 reads CASSGAQGAQETQYF. For the CDR3, the DNA is TGCGCCAGCAGCGGGGCTCAGGGGGCCCAGGAGACCCAGTACTTC. The variable domain in full, with the rest retrieved from reference TRBV5-1 and TRBJ2-5, is KAGVTQTPRYLIKTRGQQVTLSCSPISGHRSVSWYQQTPGQGLQFLFEYFSETQRNKGNFPGRFSGRQFSNSRSEMNVSTLELGDSALYLCASSGAQGAQETQYFGPGTRLLVL.

This clonotype ranks as medium-sized. The CDR3 DNA follows: TGTGCCACCAGCAGAGATGATTCGGATACGCAGTATTTT. This encodes CATSRDDSDTQYF. The chain uses TRBV15 and TRBJ2-3; D unresolved. V was cut by 0 bases and J by 6 bases, with 7 bases left in between. CDR3 size: 13 residues. CDR1 is LNHNV and CDR2 is YYDKDF in the germline V gene (reference sequence).

To note about this clonotype: The CDR3 carries no conserved terminal phenylalanine or tryptophan, so it likely arises from a read error. The chain is built from TRBV14 and TRBJ2-5; TRBD2 might be the D (6 bases). The CDR3 is made up of 12 amino acids. Per the germline V gene, CDR1 is SGHDN and CDR2 is FVKESK. The DNA for the CDR3 is TGTGCTAGCAGCCGGGGGAGGGAGACCCAGTACTCC. This encodes CASSRGRETQYS.

This clonotype was seen repeatedly, ten times or more. The CDR3 protein is CSARDGTSRSTDTQYF. As DNA, the CDR3 is TGCAGTGCTAGAGATGGGACTAGCCGAAGCACAGATACGCAGTATTTT. V gene TRBV20-1 combines with J gene TRBJ2-3; 9 bases align to TRBD2. This CDR3 has 16 residues. The germline V gene encodes CDR1 DFQATT and CDR2 SNEGSKA (reference sequence). The V segment lost 0 bases and the J segment 0 bases; nucleotides outside the gene matches: 4.

This chain joins TRBV7-2 and TRBJ2-1; TRBD1 matches 10 bases. The junction had 9 bases not matched to a gene; V was cut back by 6 bases and J by 7 bases. Germline lookup yields CDR1 SGHTA and CDR2 FQGNSA. The CDR3 totals 15 residues. The CDR3 DNA is TGTGCCAGCAGTTCCGGGACAGGGGTTCTGAATGAGCAGTTCTTC. Protein sequence: CASSSGTGVLNEQFF.

This clonotype was found many times. This chain links TRBV9 with TRBJ1-2; D is perhaps TRBD1 (5 bases). CDR3 size: 17 residues. CDR1 is SGDLS, CDR2 YYNGEE, per germline. V was clipped by 4 bases and J by 4 bases, with 23 bases between them. The CDR3 region is CASSIFGAGDTLYGYTF. CDR3 nucleotides: TGTGCCAGCAGCATTTTCGGGGCAGGCGACACCCTCTATGGCTACACCTTC.

The chain recombines TRBV6-5 with TRBJ2-5; possibly TRBD2 for D (5 bases). Trimming shortened V by 2 bases and J by 0 bases, and 13 bases separated the two germline ends. Germline values: CDR1 MNHEY, CDR2 SVGAGI. The CDR3 is 16 amino acids. The CDR3 reads CASSYTEGANQETQYF. The CDR3, as DNA: TGTGCCAGCAGTTACACAGAGGGCGCCAACCAAGAGACCCAGTACTTC.

By share, this clonotype ranks as medium-sized. This chain links TRBV29-1 with TRBJ2-5; perhaps D is TRBD1 or TRBD2 (6 bases each). Between the trimmed V and J ends, which lost 6 bases and 2 bases, there was a span of 22 bases. Germline-derived CDR1 and CDR2 are SQVTM and ANQGSEA. The CDR3 sequence is 16 residues long. In DNA form, the CDR3 reads TGCAGCGTGGGTGGCGGGGACACCCATTTACAAGAGACCCAGTACTTC. Translation: CSVGGGDTHLQETQYF.

About this clonotype itself: A much larger clone sits a single nucleotide away, making a read error possible. This chain links TRBV6-5 with TRBJ2-7, with TRBD2 as a possible D gene (6 bases). This CDR3 is built from 14 residues. Deletions cut 2 bases from V and 4 bases from J, with 12 bases between. The germline V gene encodes CDR1 MNHEY and CDR2 SVGAGI. The CDR3 here is CASSYLAGPYEQYF. The CDR3 DNA reads as TGTGCCAGCAGTTACCTCGCGGGACCTTACGAGCAGTACTTC.

This clonotype has at least ten counts. This chain joins TRBV19 and TRBJ2-1; D possibly uses TRBD1 or TRBD2 (7 bases each). The V end was cut by 8 bases, the J end by 6 bases, with 20 bases between. This CDR3 comprises 15 residues. From germline, CDR1 is LNHDA and CDR2 SQIVND (reference sequence). Here the CDR3 DNA reads TGTGCCAGTGCCCCGGGGAGGGGGCGAGTCAATGAGCAGTTCTTC. This codes for CASAPGRGRVNEQFF.

The J gene is TRBJ2-7, the V gene TRBV20-1; 11 positions match TRBD2. CDR1 and CDR2 (germline): DFQATT, SNEGSKA (reference sequence). V lost 1 base, J lost 6 bases, and 2 bases stayed unmatched. This CDR3 region has 13 residues. The CDR3 nucleotides are TGCAGTGCTAGAGGACTAGCGGGAACCGAGCAGTACTTC. As protein: CSARGLAGTEQYF.

This clonotype came up a few times. The gene calls are TRBV2 and TRBJ2-5; perhaps TRBD2 as D (7 bases). CDR1 SNHLY and CDR2 FYNNEI come from the germline V gene. This CDR3 has 13 residues. The CDR3 nucleotides read TGTGCATCCTCAGGGGAGGGGGGGTGGACCCAGTACTTC. Residues: CASSGEGGWTQYF. Drawing the rest from reference TRBV2 and TRBJ2-5, the complete variable domain is EPEVTQTPSHQVTQMGQEVILRCVPISNHLYFYWYRQILGQKVEFLVSFYNNEISEKSEIFDDQFSVERPDGSNFTLKIRSTKLEDSAMYFCASSGEGGWTQYFGPGTRLLVL.

This clonotype has at least ten counts. The rearrangement uses TRBV12-3 or TRBV12-4 and TRBJ2-7; 8 bases align to TRBD1. The CDR3 consists of 13 residues. Trimming took 6 bases from V and 5 from J; bases not matched to a gene: 6. The CDR3 DNA sequence: TGTGCCAGCAGCCCGGACAGGGTCCACGAGCAGTACTTC. It codes for CASSPDRVHEQYF.

The chain recombines TRBV11-3 with TRBJ2-7; 11 bases map to TRBD2. CDR3 size: 15 residues. Germline CDR1 SGHNT, CDR2 YENEEA. V lost 0 bases to trimming and J lost 2 bases; unmatched junction nucleotides: 0. This CDR3 is CASSLDSGRAYEQYF. The CDR3 nucleotides are TGTGCCAGCAGCTTAGATAGCGGGAGGGCCTACGAGCAGTACTTC. Variable domain in full (rest from reference TRBV11-3 and TRBJ2-7): EAGVVQSPRYKIIEKKQPVAFWCNPISGHNTLYWYLQNLGQGPELLIRYENEEAVDDSQLPKDRFSAERLKGVDSTLKIQPAELGDSAVYLCASSLDSGRAYEQYFGPGTRLTVT.

The sample holds a few counts of this clonotype. The rearrangement joins TRBV28 to TRBJ1-4; D gene uncertain. V shed 6 bases and J shed 5 bases, with 10 bases lying between them. There are 13 residues in the CDR3. The germline V gene has CDR1 MDHEN and CDR2 SYDVKM. CDR3 amino acids: CASRGFSNEKLFF. The CDR3 coding sequence is TGTGCCAGCAGGGGCTTCTCCAATGAAAAACTGTTTTTT.

The chain links TRBV3-2 to TRBJ1-1; TRBD1 is the table's D call and was not checked against the DNA. TRBV3-2 is flagged as a pseudogene. This CDR3 has 12 amino acids. The CDR3 sequence is CACSQGRTEALF. For the CDR3, the DNA is TGTGCCTGCTCACAGGGAAGAACTGAAGCTCTCTTT.

The chain combines TRBV20-1 with TRBJ2-1, with 11 bases aligning to TRBD1. J gave up 0 bases and V 6 bases, and 7 bases lay outside the gene matches. This CDR3 is built from 16 residues. In germline, CDR1 is DFQATT, CDR2 SNEGSKA (reference sequence). The CDR3 protein is CSARGQGVSSYNEQFF. The CDR3 DNA reads as TGCAGTGCCAGGGGACAGGGGGTCAGCTCCTACAATGAGCAGTTCTTC.

By proportion, this clonotype is medium-sized (0.01 to 0.1%). V usage is TRBV25-1 and J usage is TRBJ2-4, with D perhaps assigned TRBD1 or TRBD2 (7 bases each). Germline-derived CDR1 and CDR2 are MGHDK and SYGVNS. Trimming pared 4 bases from V and 8 bases from J, leaving 12 bases between. The CDR3 sequence is 13 residues long. DNA of the CDR3: TGTGCCAGCAGTGTCCAGGGGGGGGACATTCAGTACTTC. Translation gives CASSVQGGDIQYF.

This clonotype was seen once. The chain links TRBV15 to TRBJ1-1; 8 nucleotides align to TRBD1. CDR3 length: 14 amino acids. Trimming cost V 3 bases and J 4 bases; bases outside gene matches: 4. Germline V gives CDR1 LNHNV, CDR2 YYDKDF (reference sequence). The CDR3: CATSSLTGGTEAFF. DNA of the CDR3: TGTGCCACCAGCAGTCTCACAGGGGGCACTGAAGCTTTCTTT.

The rearrangement links TRBV18 to TRBJ2-2, with D hard to call. The germline V gene encodes CDR1 KGHSH and CDR2 LQKENI. Trimming took 2 bases from V and 5 from J, leaving 12 bases between them. The CDR3 is 15 residues long. The CDR3 loop reads CASSPGSPGTGELFF. The CDR3 DNA follows: TGTGCCAGCTCACCAGGGTCGCCCGGAACCGGGGAGCTGTTTTTT.

This clonotype is labeled as medium-sized. The CDR3: CASSLGGGLYYEQYF. In DNA, the CDR3 is TGTGCCAGCAGCTTAGGAGGGGGACTCTACTACGAGCAGTACTTC. This chain connects TRBV7-2 to TRBJ2-7; D tentatively fits TRBD1 or TRBD2 (6 bases each). The CDR3 is 15 amino acids. Germline V gene sequence: CDR1 SGHTA, CDR2 FQGNSA. Trimming stripped 1 base from V and 3 bases from J, with 13 bases between.

The rearrangement uses TRBV4-1 and TRBJ1-5; D remains ambiguous. The germline V and J ends were trimmed by 1 base and 5 bases, with 6 bases remaining between them. The length of the CDR3 is 13 residues. The germline V gene has CDR1 MGHRA and CDR2 YSYEKL. The CDR3 DNA sequence: TGCGCCAGCAGCCAAGTGCTTGATCAGCCCCAGCATTTT. Translated: CASSQVLDQPQHF.

This clonotype was detected ten times or more. The chain links TRBV9 to TRBJ1-2, with D possibly TRBD1 on 5 matching bases. There are 15 residues in the CDR3. CDR1 and CDR2 (germline): SGDLS, YYNGEE. V was cut by 0 bases and J by 4 bases, with 13 bases left in between. The CDR3 loop is CASSVDSPGGYGYTF. The CDR3 nucleotides are TGTGCCAGCAGCGTAGACTCCCCGGGGGGCTATGGCTACACCTTC.

This clonotype is classed as medium-sized. The chain recombines TRBV2 with TRBJ2-7; TRBD2 matches 11 bases. Germline V gives CDR1 SNHLY, CDR2 FYNNEI. Trimming at V came to 6 bases and at J to 4 bases, leaving 5 bases not matched to a gene. This CDR3 spans 14 amino acids. This CDR3 reads CASRETSGGYEQYF. CDR3 sequence (DNA): TGTGCCAGCAGGGAAACTAGCGGGGGATACGAGCAGTACTTC.

This clonotype was detected ten times or more. This sequence joins TRBV12-3 or TRBV12-4 and TRBJ1-2; 9 bases match TRBD1. This CDR3 region has 13 residues. After removal of 6 bases from V and 6 bases from J, the junction contained 5 bases not matched to a gene. DNA of the CDR3: TGTGCCAGCAGCGCGGGGACAGGGAATGGCTACACCTTC. It is translated as CASSAGTGNGYTF.

This clonotype has a handful of counts. V gene TRBV20-1 combines with J gene TRBJ1-5; weak D call: TRBD1 (6 bases). The CDR3 contains 13 residues. Per the germline V gene, CDR1 is DFQATT and CDR2 is SNEGSKA (reference sequence). V was shortened by 4 bases and J by 3 bases, with 10 bases between the two germline ends. Here the CDR3 reads CSANRDINQPQHF. CDR3 nucleotide sequence: TGCAGTGCTAACCGGGACATCAATCAGCCCCAGCATTTT.